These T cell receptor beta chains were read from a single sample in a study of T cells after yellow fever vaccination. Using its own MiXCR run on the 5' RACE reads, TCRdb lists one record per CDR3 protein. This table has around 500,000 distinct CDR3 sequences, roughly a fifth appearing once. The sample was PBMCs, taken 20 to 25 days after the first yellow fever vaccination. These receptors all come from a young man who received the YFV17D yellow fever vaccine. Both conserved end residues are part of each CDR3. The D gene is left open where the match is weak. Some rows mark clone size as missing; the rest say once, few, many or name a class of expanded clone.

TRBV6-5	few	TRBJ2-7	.	CASSYSRDTRPGREQYF	TGTGCCAGCAGTTACTCGAGGGACACCCGACCTGGGCGCGAGCAGTACTTC
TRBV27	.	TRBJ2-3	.	CASSLAGTSFNTDTQYF	TGTGCCAGCAGTTTAGCCGGGACTTCCTTTAACACAGATACGCAGTATTTT
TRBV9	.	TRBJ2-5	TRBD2	CASTRGGMGETQYF	TGTGCCAGCACCCGCGGGGGGATGGGAGAGACCCAGTACTTC
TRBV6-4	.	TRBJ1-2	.	CASSDSNGIDGYTF	TGTGCCAGCAGTGACTCGAACGGGATCGATGGCTACACCTTC
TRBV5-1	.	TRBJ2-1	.	CASCPWGESAPYNEQFF	TGCGCCAGCTGTCCCTGGGGGGAGTCGGCTCCCTACAATGAGCAGTTCTTC
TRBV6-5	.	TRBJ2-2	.	CASKLASGELFF	TGTGCCAGCAAACTGGCGTCCGGGGAGCTGTTTTTT
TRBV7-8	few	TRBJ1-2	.	CASSLLGTDYGYTF	TGTGCCAGCAGCTTACTAGGGACGGACTATGGCTACACCTTC
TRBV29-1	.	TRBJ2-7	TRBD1	CSVKGGLSGEQYF	TGCAGCGTTAAAGGGGGCCTCTCTGGCGAGCAGTACTTC
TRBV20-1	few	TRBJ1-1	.	CSAPVEGVHTEAFF	TGCAGTGCACCTGTCGAGGGGGTGCACACTGAAGCTTTCTTT
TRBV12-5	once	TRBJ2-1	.	CASGVQVNGHNEQFF	TGTGCTAGTGGTGTGCAAGTAAACGGGCACAATGAGCAGTTCTTC
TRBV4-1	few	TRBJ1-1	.	CASSPLGGMNTEAFF	TGCGCCAGCAGCCCCTTGGGAGGGATGAACACTGAAGCTTTCTTT
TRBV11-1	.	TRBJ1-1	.	CASSSLALRRSMNTEAFF	TGTGCCAGCAGCTCTTTGGCTCTTAGACGTTCTATGAACACTGAAGCTTTCTTT
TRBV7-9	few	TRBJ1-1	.	CASSPFTEAFF	TGTGCCAGCAGCCCCTTCACTGAAGCTTTCTTT
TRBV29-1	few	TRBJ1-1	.	CSVEETVEAFF	TGCAGCGTTGAAGAAACAGTTGAAGCTTTCTTT
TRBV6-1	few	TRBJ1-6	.	CASSTTVGSSPLHF	TGTGCCAGCAGTACAACAGTAGGCAGTTCACCCCTCCACTTT
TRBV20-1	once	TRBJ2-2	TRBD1	CSARAGQSGELFF	TGCAGTGCTAGAGCGGGACAGTCCGGGGAGCTGTTTTTT
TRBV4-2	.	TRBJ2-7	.	CASSPGLRSYEQYF	TGTGCCAGCAGCCCCGGGCTCCGGTCCTACGAGCAGTACTTC
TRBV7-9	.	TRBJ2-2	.	CASSLPSRSTGELFF	TGTGCCAGCAGCTTACCCTCAAGGAGCACCGGGGAGCTGTTTTTT
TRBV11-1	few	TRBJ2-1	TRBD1	CASSSTGTGSNEQFF	TGTGCCAGCAGCTCGACCGGGACAGGGTCCAATGAGCAGTTCTTC
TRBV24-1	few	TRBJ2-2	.	CATSADVTGELFF	TGTGCCACCAGTGCTGATGTCACCGGGGAGCTGTTTTTT
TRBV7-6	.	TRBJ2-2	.	CASSEKDRHGELFF	TGTGCCAGCAGCGAAAAAGACAGGCACGGGGAGCTGTTTTTT
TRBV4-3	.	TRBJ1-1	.	CASSQAPLGSWGTEAFF	TGCGCCAGCAGCCAAGCCCCTCTTGGTTCGTGGGGGACTGAAGCTTTCTTT
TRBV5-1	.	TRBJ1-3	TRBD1	CASSAGTAGNTIYF	TGCGCCAGCAGCGCAGGGACAGCAGGAAACACCATATATTTT
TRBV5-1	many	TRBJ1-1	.	CASSLEVNTEAFF	TGCGCCAGCAGCTTGGAGGTGAACACTGAAGCTTTCTTT
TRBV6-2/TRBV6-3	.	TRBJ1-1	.	CASSYSMDEAFF	TGTGCCAGCAGTTACTCGATGGACGAAGCTTTCTTT
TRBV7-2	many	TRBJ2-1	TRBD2	CASSGLAGGARQFF	TGTGCCAGCAGCGGACTAGCGGGGGGGGCTCGGCAGTTCTTC
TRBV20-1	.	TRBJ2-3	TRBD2	CSASPSGTDTDTQYF	TGCAGTGCTAGTCCCAGCGGGACCGACACAGATACGCAGTATTTT
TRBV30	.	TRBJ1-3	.	CAFRPGSGNTIYF	TGTGCCTTCCGGCCGGGCTCTGGAAACACCATATATTTT
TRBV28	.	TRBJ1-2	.	CASSFPVTTRNGYTF	TGTGCCAGCAGTTTCCCCGTGACGACTCGGAATGGCTACACCTTC
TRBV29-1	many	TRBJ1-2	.	CSADVGYTF	TGCAGCGCGGACGTTGGCTACACCTTC
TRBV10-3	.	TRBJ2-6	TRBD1	CAISQSSSGQGAGGANVLTF	TGTGCCATCAGTCAATCCTCCTCGGGACAGGGGGCTGGTGGGGCCAACGTCCTGACTTTC
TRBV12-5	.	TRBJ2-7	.	CASGLAPSGDLLSYEQYF	TGTGCTAGTGGTTTGGCCCCGTCCGGGGACCTCCTCTCCTACGAGCAGTACTTC